This T cell receptor (beta chain) was sequenced in a study of cytomegalovirus exposure and HLA in healthy donors. General study results and limits: The authors listed 150 to 200 TCR beta chains as cytomegalovirus-associated.

Donors likely had unrecorded immune exposures despite being nominally healthy when sampled. Use of 60 Vbeta and 13 Jbeta primers characterized the PCR. TCRdb keeps only in-frame clones here, not all; method: immunoSEQ multiplex PCR. The sample lists roughly 150,000 clones; approximately 80% were seen once. Of note for this clone: The antigen is not known.

Germline V gene lookup returns CDR1 SGHAT and CDR2 FQDESV (reference sequence). Unmatched junction bases numbered 2, after V lost 4 bases and J lost 2 bases. The CDR3 runs to 13 residues. This chain links TRBV11-1 with TRBJ2-7; 7 bases match TRBD1. The sequenced material came from PBMCs. This TCR was sampled from a male donor in good health and CMV-seronegative. The DNA for the CDR3 is TGTGCCAGCAGCTCGGGACAGACCTACGAGCAGTACTTC. Translation: CASSSGQTYEQYF. The variable domain in full, completed from reference TRBV11-1 and TRBJ2-7, reads EAEVAQSPRYKITEKSQAVAFWCDPISGHATLYWYRQILGQGPELLVQFQDESVVDDSQLPKDRFSAERLKGVDSTLKIQPAELGDSAMYLCASSSGQTYEQYFGPGTRLTVT.